These 17 T cell receptor beta chains originate from one sample sequenced in a study of T cell responses to AZD1222 COVID-19 vaccine. Using immunoSEQ multiplex PCR, the repertoire was profiled, and TCRdb retains in-frame clones only, with some absent. The sample lists more than 75,000 clones; roughly nine tenths were seen once. Sequencing was performed on peripheral blood, taken on day 0 of AZD1222 vaccination. These receptors were taken from an adult in good health.

The CDR3 nucleotides read TGTGCCTCTGGGGGAGAGACCCAGTACTTC. It codes for CASGGETQYF. This chain uses TRBV19 with TRBJ2-5; possibly TRBD1 or TRBD2 for D (5 bases each). V gave up 11 bases and J gave up 4 bases, with 8 bases separating them. Germline CDR1 reads LNHDA; CDR2 reads SQIVND (reference sequence). The CDR3 is 10 residues long.

J is TRBJ2-7 and V is TRBV6-5, with 7 positions matching TRBD1. J was trimmed by 2 bases and V by 4 bases; bases with no gene match: 2. The CDR3 is 13 residues long. Germline values: CDR1 MNHEY, CDR2 SVGAGI. The CDR3 protein is CASSWQGAYEQYF. The CDR3 DNA sequence: TGTGCCAGCAGTTGGCAGGGGGCCTACGAGCAGTACTTC.

The chain has TRBV5-1 and TRBJ2-5, with TRBD2 matching 10 bases. In germline, CDR1 is SGHRS, CDR2 YFSETQ. CDR3 length: 18 residues. The V gene end was trimmed by 7 bases and the J gene end by 1 base; junction bases not matched to a gene: 16. The CDR3 nucleotides read TGCGCCAGCTTCGGCGGCGTCACGGGACTAGCGTTCCAAGAGACCCAGTACTTC. Protein sequence: CASFGGVTGLAFQETQYF.

This chain connects TRBV28 to TRBJ1-3; 8 bases are shared with TRBD1. There are 17 residues in the CDR3. The ends lost 7 bases at V and 0 bases at J; junction bases unmatched: 11. Germline V gene sequence: CDR1 MDHEN, CDR2 SYDVKM. CDR3 in amino acids: CASIGTGLHYSGNTIYF. The CDR3 nucleotides are TGTGCCAGCATTGGGACAGGCTTACACTACTCTGGAAACACCATATATTTT.

J is TRBJ1-6 and V is TRBV6-5; D unclear. The CDR3 totals 13 residues. V was shortened by 6 bases and J by 6 bases, with 9 bases between the two germline ends. Germline V CDR1 and CDR2: MNHEY, SVGAGI. The CDR3 sequence is CASRQSSNSPLHF. CDR3 DNA sequence: TGTGCCAGCAGACAGTCAAGTAATTCACCCCTCCACTTT.

The CDR3 spells CAISGAGRKAYEQYF. The CDR3 DNA sequence: TGTGCCATCAGTGGGGCCGGCAGGAAAGCCTACGAGCAGTACTTC. This sequence joins TRBV10-3 and TRBJ2-7; unclear D gene. The CDR3 is 15 residues long. The V and J ends lost 4 bases and 2 bases respectively, with 15 bases between them. Looked up from germline, CDR1 is ENHRY and CDR2 is SYGVKD.

The rearrangement joins TRBV11-2 to TRBJ1-4, with D uncertain. V was cut by 1 base and J by 7 bases, with 10 bases left in between. CDR1 SGHAT and CDR2 FQNNGV come from the germline V gene. The length of the CDR3 is 14 residues. CDR3 sequence reads: CASSLVVGGEKLFF. DNA for the CDR3: TGTGCCAGCAGCTTAGTAGTAGGTGGTGAAAAACTGTTTTTT.

Only one count was recorded for this clone. Here the CDR3 DNA reads TGTGCCAGCAGCCTTGAAGGGGGCACTGAAGCTTTCTTT. Translated: CASSLEGGTEAFF. This chain links TRBV5-4 with TRBJ1-1; D may be TRBD1 (6 bases). CDR3 length equals 13 residues. From germline, CDR1 is SGHNT and CDR2 YYREEE (reference sequence). V lost 4 bases and J 4 bases, leaving 11 bases between the germline ends.

The rearrangement uses TRBV7-9 and TRBJ1-1; D is perhaps TRBD1 (5 bases). Trimming stripped 8 bases from V and 2 bases from J, with 21 bases between. The CDR3 extends over 16 amino acids. The V gene's germline CDR1 is SEHNR and CDR2 FQNEAQ (reference sequence). CDR3 in DNA: TGTGCCAGCTCCAACTCGTTAGGAGACAGCAACACTGAAGCTTTCTTT. As protein: CASSNSLGDSNTEAFF.

V gene TRBV18 combines with J gene TRBJ1-4; 7 nucleotides match TRBD1. This CDR3 comprises 15 residues. J gave up 8 bases and V 3 bases, and 9 bases lay outside the gene matches. Germline CDR1 KGHSH, CDR2 LQKENI. The CDR3 reads CASSPYRGDEEKLFF. The CDR3 bases are TGTGCCAGCTCACCCTACAGGGGCGATGAAGAAAAACTGTTTTTT.

The V and J genes are TRBV7-9 and TRBJ1-1, with a weak D call TRBD1 (5 bases). CDR1 and CDR2 from the germline V gene are SEHNR and FQNEAQ (reference sequence). V lost 5 bases to trimming and J lost 11 bases, with 15 bases between them. The CDR3 covers 12 residues. The CDR3 sequence is CASSRGTTQAFF. The CDR3 DNA sequence: TGTGCCAGCAGCCGTGGGACCACACAGGCTTTCTTT.

The gene calls are TRBV19 and TRBJ1-6, with 7 bases lining up with TRBD1. Germline CDR1 and CDR2: LNHDA and SQIVND (reference sequence). V shed 9 bases, J shed 6 bases, and the junction held 11 bases outside the gene matches. The CDR3 is made up of 15 amino acids. This CDR3 is CASREGAGINSPLHF. The CDR3 DNA sequence: TGTGCCAGCCGCGAGGGGGCTGGGATTAATTCACCCCTCCACTTT.

V usage is TRBV5-1 and J usage is TRBJ1-1; 10 bases map to TRBD1. The CDR3 covers 13 residues. Losses at the gene ends were 5 bases for V and 6 bases for J; bases not matched to a gene: 4. Germline lookup yields CDR1 SGHRS and CDR2 YFSETQ. CDR3 residues: CASSRQGASEAFF. The CDR3 nucleotides read TGCGCCAGCAGTCGACAGGGGGCTTCTGAAGCTTTCTTT.

The rearrangement joins TRBV6-5 to TRBJ1-1; possibly TRBD1 for D (5 bases). Germline CDR1 and CDR2: MNHEY and SVGAGI. The ends were cut back, 8 bases at V and 1 base at J, with 17 bases in the middle. The CDR3 contains 15 residues. The CDR3 sequence: CASLGVWFSNTEAFF. Written as DNA, the CDR3 is TGTGCCAGCTTAGGGGTTTGGTTTTCGAACACTGAAGCTTTCTTT.

This chain uses TRBV15 with TRBJ1-4; 10 bases match TRBD1. The ends lost 1 base at V and 5 bases at J; junction bases unmatched: 10. Germline V gives CDR1 LNHNV, CDR2 YYDKDF (reference sequence). This CDR3 is built from 18 residues. The CDR3 region has the DNA TGTGCCACCAGCAGAGGGTTTTCCGGGACAGGGGCAAATGAAAAACTGTTTTTT. Translation: CATSRGFSGTGANEKLFF.

CDR3 residues: CASSPTGATGNTIYF. Written as DNA, the CDR3 is TGTGCCAGCAGCCCGACTGGGGCGACTGGAAACACCATATATTTT. The V call is TRBV28, the J call TRBJ1-3; perhaps TRBD1 as D (5 bases). Trimming pared 6 bases from V and 2 bases from J, leaving 14 bases between. Germline V CDR1 and CDR2: MDHEN, SYDVKM. The CDR3 loop spans 15 amino acids. Full variable domain (missing parts from reference TRBV28 and TRBJ1-3): DVKVTQSSRYLVKRTGEKVFLECVQDMDHENMFWYRQDPGLGLRLIYFSYDVKMKEKGDIPEGYSVSREKKERFSLILESASTNQTSMYLCASSPTGATGNTIYFGEGSWLTVV.

This clone appeared once. The chain couples TRBV15 to TRBJ1-2; unclear D gene. This CDR3 is 13 amino acids long. The germline CDR1 and CDR2 sequences are LNHNV and YYDKDF (reference sequence). Trimming pared 0 bases from V and 7 bases from J, leaving 9 bases between. CDR3 DNA sequence: TGTGCCACCAGCAGAGATCGTCGGAGTGGCTACACCTTC. It translates to CATSRDRRSGYTF.